Shown below are 26 T cell receptor beta chains from a single sample sequenced in a study of T cell repertoires in cytomegalovirus infection. A single record per CDR3 protein comes from TCRdb applying MiXCR to the reads. There are 500,000 or so distinct CDR3 sequences in the sample; 15% to 20% occur only once, and more than 20% lies in the top ten. Sequenced input: CD8+ T cells from PBMCs. Every receptor here comes from a human donor in good health (CMV status not recorded). Some clones in this sample may be carry-over from other donors' samples.

The genes are TRBV24-1 and TRBJ2-1, with TRBD1 as a possible D gene (6 bases). CDR3 length: 16 amino acids. Trimming shortened V by 10 bases and J by 7 bases, and 25 bases separated the two germline ends. In germline, CDR1 is KGHDR, CDR2 SFDVKD. CDR3 DNA sequence: TGTGCCACGGGGGCAGCAGGCCAGGCTGCCGGGAATGAGCAGTTCTTC. It encodes CATGAAGQAAGNEQFF.

The rearrangement joins TRBV9 to TRBJ1-5; 7 nucleotides align to TRBD1. The junction had 5 bases not matched to a gene; V was cut back by 3 bases and J by 2 bases. Germline V CDR1 and CDR2: SGDLS, YYNGEE. This CDR3 has 15 residues. The CDR3 spells CASSARGFGNQPQHF. In DNA form, the CDR3 reads TGTGCCAGCAGCGCCAGGGGGTTCGGCAATCAGCCCCAGCATTTT.

J is TRBJ1-4 and V is TRBV4-1; D call uncertain. This CDR3 comprises 16 residues. The V gene lost 1 base and the J gene lost 6 bases, with 15 bases spanning the gap. CDR1 and CDR2 from the germline V gene are MGHRA and YSYEKL. The CDR3 loop reads CASSQGPRGRDEKLFF. The CDR3 DNA is TGCGCCAGCAGCCAAGGGCCCCGTGGGCGCGATGAAAAACTGTTTTTT.

This clonotype was seen a few times. The chain uses TRBV4-1 and TRBJ2-1, with D uncertain. The CDR3 loop spans 12 amino acids. Trimming pared 2 bases from V and 9 bases from J, leaving 8 bases between. Germline values: CDR1 MGHRA, CDR2 YSYEKL. The chain's CDR3 is CASSQLNGEQFF. CDR3 DNA sequence: TGCGCCAGCAGCCAACTGAATGGTGAGCAGTTCTTC.

A single count supports this clonotype. The chain carries TRBV27 and TRBJ2-7; tentatively, D is TRBD2 (6 bases). This CDR3 spans 14 amino acids. Germline V CDR1 and CDR2: MNHEY, SMNVEV (reference sequence). Between the trimmed V and J ends, which lost 5 bases and 6 bases, there was a span of 17 bases. The CDR3: CASSPSGEGGEQYF. DNA for the CDR3: TGTGCCAGCAGTCCGAGCGGTGAGGGAGGCGAGCAGTACTTC.

A remark on this clonotype: An end of the junction differs from the germline gene, which may be a read error. This rearrangement joins TRBV12-3 or TRBV12-4 to TRBJ2-5; D call uncertain. The CDR3 has 16 residues. CDR3 protein: CASSRRGGRRSETKYF. The CDR3 DNA sequence: TGTGCAAGCAGTAGACGCGGCGGCAGGCGCTCGGAGACCAAGTACTTC.

This clonotype was counted once. A much bigger clone sits one base away, suggesting this may be a read error. V and J are TRBV11-1 and TRBJ2-1; TRBD2 agrees at 7 bases. V dropped 5 bases and J dropped 4; count of bases not matched to a gene: 8. CDR3 size: 15 residues. Germline-derived CDR1 and CDR2 are SGHAT and FQDESV (reference sequence). CDR3 in DNA: TGTGCCAGCAGCAACACTCGGCGGGGGTACAATGAGCAGTTCTTC. As protein: CASSNTRRGYNEQFF.

There are many counts of this clonotype. The J gene is TRBJ2-7, the V gene TRBV7-6; 8 bases agree with TRBD1. V lost 0 bases, J lost 1 base, and 5 bases stayed unmatched. CDR3 size: 16 residues. Germline V gene sequence: CDR1 SGHVS, CDR2 FNYEAQ. The CDR3 DNA is TGTGCCAGCAGCTTAGCCCGGACAGGGCCATCCTACGAGCAGTACTTC. Translating it yields CASSLARTGPSYEQYF.

The rearrangement joins TRBV27 to TRBJ1-2; no definite D call. In germline, CDR1 is MNHEY, CDR2 SMNVEV (reference sequence). The CDR3 has 15 residues. The germline V and J ends were trimmed by 6 bases and 4 bases, with 18 bases remaining between them. CDR3 sequence (DNA): TGTGCCAGCAGCCCTTCAGGACGACCCTCCTATGGCTACACCTTC. Amino acids: CASSPSGRPSYGYTF.

The genes are TRBV5-5 and TRBJ1-5; no reliable D call. The V and J ends lost 3 bases and 6 bases respectively, with 16 bases between them. CDR3 length equals 15 residues. Per germline, CDR1 SGHKS and CDR2 YYEKEE (reference sequence). CDR3 residues: CASSSRKEAGQPQHF. CDR3 DNA: TGTGCCAGCAGCTCGAGAAAAGAAGCTGGTCAGCCCCAGCATTTT.

This clonotype was counted many times. The chain is built from TRBV4-2 and TRBJ2-2, with 8 positions matching TRBD1. The CDR3 contains 16 residues. Trimming cost V 0 bases and J 6 bases; bases outside gene matches: 6. From germline, CDR1 is LGHNA and CDR2 YNFKEQ. The CDR3 spells CASSQDRGQGSGELFF. For the CDR3, the DNA is TGTGCCAGCAGCCAAGATAGAGGACAGGGCTCCGGGGAGCTGTTTTTT.

The table lists this clonotype with many counts. This chain joins TRBV12-5 and TRBJ2-1, with TRBD2 matching over 7 bases. The V and J ends lost 1 base and 7 bases, in that order; junction bases with no gene match: 4. This CDR3 comprises 14 residues. CDR1 is LGHNT, CDR2 FRNRAP, per germline. CDR3 DNA sequence: TGTGCTAGTGGTTTGGGGGGGGAGGGTAATGAGCAGTTCTTC. This codes for CASGLGGEGNEQFF. Complete variable domain (other parts from reference TRBV12-5 and TRBJ2-1): DARVTQTPRHKVTEMGQEVTMRCQPILGHNTVFWYRQTMMQGLELLAYFRNRAPLDDSGMPKDRFSAEMPDATLATLKIQPSEPRDSAVYFCASGLGGEGNEQFFGPGTRLTVL.

This clonotype was recorded many times. The V and J genes are TRBV6-5 and TRBJ2-6; D unclear. Germline loops: CDR1 MNHEY, CDR2 SVGAGI. Trimming took 0 bases from V and 0 from J, leaving 9 bases between them. The length of the CDR3 is 17 residues. The CDR3 protein is CASSYSKLSSGANVLTF. The DNA for the CDR3 is TGTGCCAGCAGTTACTCGAAGCTGAGCTCTGGGGCCAACGTCCTGACTTTC.

This clonotype was seen at least ten times. The chain combines TRBV7-2 with TRBJ2-1; 7 nucleotides align to TRBD2. This CDR3 contains 17 residues. The V and J ends lost 6 bases and 0 bases, in that order; junction bases with no gene match: 11. Germline CDR1 is SGHTA and CDR2 is FQGNSA. The CDR3 nucleotides are TGTGCCAGCAGGCAATGGGGTAGCGGGTTCTCCTACAATGAGCAGTTCTTC. Protein product: CASRQWGSGFSYNEQFF.

The chain recombines TRBV3-1 with TRBJ2-1; 9 positions agree with TRBD2. The CDR3 sequence is 13 residues long. The ends lost 8 bases at V and 8 bases at J; junction bases unmatched: 7. Per the germline V gene, CDR1 is LGHDT and CDR2 is YNNKEL (reference sequence). The CDR3 coding sequence is TGTGCCAGCCGATCCTTAGCGGGAGATGAGCAGTTCTTC. Translated, it gives CASRSLAGDEQFF.

Points on this clonotype: This clone may be a read error of a much larger clone one base away. The V call is TRBV7-4, the J call TRBJ2-3; D assignment may be TRBD1 or TRBD2 (5 bases each). CDR3 size: 15 residues. Trimming took 9 bases from V and 4 from J, leaving 20 bases between them. Germline V gives CDR1 SGHVT, CDR2 SQSDAQ. The CDR3 here is CARIREGLGPDTQYF. CDR3 DNA: TGTGCCAGAATCCGCGAGGGGCTTGGGCCAGATACGCAGTATTTT.

V and J are TRBV5-3 and TRBJ1-1; no clear D gene. TRBV5-3 belongs to the ORF category, with a function that is uncertain. The length of the CDR3 is 14 residues. Between the trimmed V and J ends, which lost 8 bases and 1 base, there was a span of 15 bases. The CDR3 is CASSVPGRNTEAFF. The CDR3 DNA reads as TGTGCCAGCAGCGTCCCCGGGAGGAACACTGAAGCTTTCTTT.

This clonotype was observed a handful of times. This sequence joins TRBV27 and TRBJ2-7, with TRBD2 matching 7 bases. Trimming removed 3 bases from V and 3 bases from J; junction bases left unmatched: 11. This CDR3 is built from 16 residues. The V gene's germline CDR1 is MNHEY and CDR2 SMNVEV (reference sequence). CDR3 sequence reads: CASSFSAGEGFYEQYF. DNA of the CDR3: TGTGCCAGCAGTTTCTCGGCGGGAGAGGGGTTCTACGAGCAGTACTTC.

This clonotype occurred many times. The genes are TRBV4-1 and TRBJ2-3; TRBD1 agrees at 9 bases. V lost 4 bases and J lost 4; bases outside the gene matches: 15. The germline V gene encodes CDR1 MGHRA and CDR2 YSYEKL. The CDR3 extends over 18 amino acids. Written as DNA, the CDR3 is TGCGCCAGCAGCCTTTACATTGCCCGGGACAGGGTACCAGATACGCAGTATTTT. This encodes CASSLYIARDRVPDTQYF.

This clonotype showed up just a few times. The chain joins TRBV7-9 to TRBJ2-7; 10 nucleotides agree with TRBD2. Germline V CDR1 and CDR2: SEHNR, FQNEAQ (reference sequence). The junction had 10 bases not matched to a gene; V was cut back by 5 bases and J by 6 bases. The CDR3 consists of 15 residues. DNA of the CDR3: TGTGCCAGCAGCCCGGGGGGACTAGCGATTCTCGAGCAGTACTTC. This gives the protein CASSPGGLAILEQYF.

This clonotype was recorded many times. The chain has TRBV7-9 and TRBJ2-3; TRBD2 matches at 7 bases. The V and J ends lost 5 bases and 4 bases, in that order; junction bases with no gene match: 6. The germline CDR1 and CDR2 sequences are SEHNR and FQNEAQ (reference sequence). The length of the CDR3 is 14 residues. The CDR3 here is CASSRGLGADTQYF. The DNA for the CDR3 is TGTGCCAGCAGCCGCGGACTAGGAGCAGATACGCAGTATTTT.

V and J are TRBV27 and TRBJ1-5; TRBD1 matches at 7 bases. The CDR3 has 15 residues. The ends lost 6 bases at V and 4 bases at J; junction bases unmatched: 9. Germline V gene sequence: CDR1 MNHEY, CDR2 SMNVEV (reference sequence). The chain's CDR3 is CASSPNRGWNQPQHF. The CDR3 nucleotides are TGTGCCAGCAGCCCCAACAGGGGTTGGAATCAGCCCCAGCATTTT.

This clonotype was seen many times. The CDR3 DNA is TGTGCCAGCAGTTCCGGGACAGGCGAAAGGTTGAGCAATCAGCCCCAGCATTTT. Residues: CASSSGTGERLSNQPQHF. This chain connects TRBV6-2 or TRBV6-3 to TRBJ1-5, with TRBD1 matching over 8 bases. This CDR3 comprises 18 residues. The junction had 12 bases not matched to a gene; V was cut back by 4 bases and J by 1 base. Germline assignment: CDR1 MNHEY and CDR2 SVGEGT.

This clonotype was seen ten or more times. V usage is TRBV7-9 and J usage is TRBJ2-1; 7 bases align to TRBD1. The CDR3 has 13 residues. The junction had 2 bases not matched to a gene; V was cut back by 5 bases and J by 4 bases. CDR1 SEHNR and CDR2 FQNEAQ come from the germline V gene (reference sequence). CDR3 loop: CASSKGQYNEQFF. In DNA form, the CDR3 reads TGTGCCAGCAGCAAGGGACAGTACAATGAGCAGTTCTTC.

This clonotype showed up many times. The V call is TRBV27, the J call TRBJ2-2; the match to TRBD1 covers 9 bases. Trimming removed 5 bases from V and 5 bases from J; junction bases left unmatched: 6. CDR3 length: 15 amino acids. Germline assignment: CDR1 MNHEY and CDR2 SMNVEV (reference sequence). The CDR3 region is CASSATGQGTGELFF. The CDR3 region has the DNA TGTGCCAGCAGTGCGACCGGACAGGGGACCGGGGAGCTGTTTTTT.

This clonotype was seen a handful of times. The CDR3 loop is CATSRDLSLSSYNEQFF. Written as DNA, the CDR3 is TGTGCCACCAGCAGAGATCTGAGCTTGAGCTCCTACAATGAGCAGTTCTTC. This chain connects TRBV15 to TRBJ2-1, with D unclear. V lost 0 bases to trimming and J lost 0 bases, with 12 bases between them. Germline-derived CDR1 and CDR2 are LNHNV and YYDKDF (reference sequence). The CDR3 length is 17 residues.